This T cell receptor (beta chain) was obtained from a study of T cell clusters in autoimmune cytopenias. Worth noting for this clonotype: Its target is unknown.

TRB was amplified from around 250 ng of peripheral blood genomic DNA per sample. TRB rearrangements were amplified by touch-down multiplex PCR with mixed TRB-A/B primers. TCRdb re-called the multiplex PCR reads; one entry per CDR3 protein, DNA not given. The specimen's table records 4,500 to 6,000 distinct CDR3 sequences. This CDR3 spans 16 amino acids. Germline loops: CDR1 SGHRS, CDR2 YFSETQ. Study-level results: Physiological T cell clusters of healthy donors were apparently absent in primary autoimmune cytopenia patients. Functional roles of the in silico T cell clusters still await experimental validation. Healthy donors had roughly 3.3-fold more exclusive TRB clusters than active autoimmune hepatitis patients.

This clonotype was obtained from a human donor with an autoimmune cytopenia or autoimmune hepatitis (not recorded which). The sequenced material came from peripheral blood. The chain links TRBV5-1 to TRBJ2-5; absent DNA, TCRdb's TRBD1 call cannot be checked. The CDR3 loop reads CASEMSGTGGTETQYF. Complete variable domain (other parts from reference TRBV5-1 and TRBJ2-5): KAGVTQTPRYLIKTRGQQVTLSCSPISGHRSVSWYQQTPGQGLQFLFEYFSETQRNKGNFPGRFSGRQFSNSRSEMNVSTLELGDSALYLCASEMSGTGGTETQYFGPGTRLLVL.